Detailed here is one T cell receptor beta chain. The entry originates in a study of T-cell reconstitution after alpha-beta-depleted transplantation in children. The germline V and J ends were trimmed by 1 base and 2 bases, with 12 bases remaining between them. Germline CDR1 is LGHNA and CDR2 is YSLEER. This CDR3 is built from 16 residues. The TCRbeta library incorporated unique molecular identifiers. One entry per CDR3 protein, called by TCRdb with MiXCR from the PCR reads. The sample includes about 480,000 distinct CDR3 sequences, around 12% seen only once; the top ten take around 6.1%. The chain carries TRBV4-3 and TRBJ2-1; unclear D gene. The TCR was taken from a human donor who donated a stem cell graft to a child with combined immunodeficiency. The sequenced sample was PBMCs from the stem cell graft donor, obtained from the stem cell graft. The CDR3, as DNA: TGCGCCAGCAGCCAAGTCCTGACGGTGCCCTACAATGAGCAGTTCTTC. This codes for CASSQVLTVPYNEQFF.